This T cell receptor (beta chain) appears in the sequencing data of a study of lymphopenia after photon versus proton radiotherapy. Study-level results: Under photons, naive T cells and diversity fell while effector/memory populations rose. Larger post-nadir TCR diversity loss correlated inversely with survival in deceased patients.

Profiling relied on immunoSEQ multiplex PCR, and the TCRdb table lists in-frame clones only, not all of them. The table shows about 70,000 clones, with over 80% occurring only once. In the case of this clone: What it binds is unknown.

The specimen comprised peripheral blood, sampled from a patient treated with proton-based radiotherapy. The origin of this receptor is a man older than 75 with esophageal cancer.

CDR3 sequence (DNA): TGTGCCAGCACCACGATGGGGGGCCCTCTAGGCTACGAGCAGTACTTC. Residues: CASTTMGGPLGYEQYF. The chain is built from TRBV7-2 and TRBJ2-7; D tentatively fits TRBD1 or TRBD2 (6 bases each). CDR1 and CDR2 (germline): SGHTA, FQGNSA. Trimming pared 7 bases from V and 3 bases from J, leaving 22 bases between. The CDR3 is 16 residues long. Using reference TRBV7-2 and TRBJ2-7 for the parts outside the CDR3, the full variable domain is GAGVSQSPSNKVTEKGKDVELRCDPISGHTALYWYRQSLGQGLEFLIYFQGNSAPDKSGLPSDRFSAERTGGSVSTLTIQRTQQEDSAVYLCASTTMGGPLGYEQYFGPGTRLTVT.